This T cell receptor beta chain stems from a study of blood T cell repertoires in COVID-19 (dated by TCRdb to 2018 to 2020). Background on the whole study: Collaborator samples came from the United States, Italy and Spain and covered acute and convalescent phases of COVID-19. The prospective study material was composed of cDNA or gDNA derived from T cells, B-cell-depleted T cells, or PBMCs. Subjects who had been exposed to COVID-19, were actively infected with it, or had recovered from it provided the deeply sampled blood TCRbeta repertoires that made up the dataset. The repertoires were made available in a free public database intended to serve as a resource for research on the immune response to SARS-CoV-2. The samples were drawn from two sources: the first 160 participants of the ongoing ImmuneRACE study, and 1,254 subjects contributed by 6 global collaborators. A de-identified subject ID, COVID-19 status, age in years and sex were almost always included in the sample metadata. Where available, HLA class I and class II types were taken from metadata supplied by the sample provider and were not determined by assay-based typing. General findings and caveats noted by the study authors: Clinical and demographic metadata were provided uncurated, with the amount varying by source and participant.

TCRbeta CDR3 regions were amplified from genomic DNA by means of the immunoSEQ Assay, a bias-controlled multiplex PCR. As for how the authors treated the data: The number of nucleated cells in each sample was estimated by amplification of reference gene primers within the assay. To quantify the absolute abundance of each unique TCRbeta CDR3 rearrangement, sequence reads were collapsed and filtered. For each sample, productive Simpson clonality was calculated by taking the square root of Simpson's diversity index across productive rearrangements. Held by TCRdb, this immuneACCESS table contains in-frame sequences only and omits some clones. Under half of the omission traces to an unresolved V gene where checked; the cause of the rest is unknown. For V, J and clone size, that table is used; D and trimming come from the DNA. The sample records around 100,000 clones, around 83% of which are singletons. The ten most abundant clones make up 3% to 4% of the sample.

Each collaborating institution followed its own protocols to collect whole blood in K2EDTA tubes. For TCRbeta analysis, collaborator samples were shipped as frozen whole blood, as isolated PBMCs, or as DNA extracted from either sample type. This clone was detected once. Its target antigen remains unknown. The sample holds no much larger clone one base away, and base qualities are not on file. The CDR3 measures 14 amino acids from cysteine to phenylalanine. The only DNA kept is the CDR3, 42 bases in frame from the first base. Based on the germline V gene (reference sequence), the CDR1 and CDR2 sequences are LGHDT and YNNKEL. V sheds 0 bases and J sheds 1 base, leaving 6 bases between their ends.

The clonotype comes from a woman of 80 years or more with active or convalescent COVID-19. In this chain, TRBV3-1 (or the pseudogene TRBV3-2) is recombined with TRBJ1-1; confidence is insufficient to name the D gene. Sample: peripheral blood. Here the CDR3 is given as CASSQDHGNTEAFF. The sequenced DNA: TGTGCCAGCAGCCAAGACCACGGGAACACTGAAGCTTTCTTT.